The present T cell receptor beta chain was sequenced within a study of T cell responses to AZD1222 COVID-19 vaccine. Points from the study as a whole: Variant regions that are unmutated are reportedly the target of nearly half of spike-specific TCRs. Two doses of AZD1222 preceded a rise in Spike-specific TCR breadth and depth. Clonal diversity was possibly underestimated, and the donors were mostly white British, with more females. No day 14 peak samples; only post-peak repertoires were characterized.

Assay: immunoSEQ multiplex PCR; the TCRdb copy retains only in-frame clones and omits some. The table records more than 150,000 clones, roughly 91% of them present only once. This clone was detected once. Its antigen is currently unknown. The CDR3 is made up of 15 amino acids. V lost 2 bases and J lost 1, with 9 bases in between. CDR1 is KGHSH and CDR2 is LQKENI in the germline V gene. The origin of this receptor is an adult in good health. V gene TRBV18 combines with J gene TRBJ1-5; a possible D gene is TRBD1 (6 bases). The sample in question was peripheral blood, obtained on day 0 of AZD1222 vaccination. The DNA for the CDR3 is TGTGCCAGCTCACCAGACAGGCTAAGCAATCAGCCCCAGCATTTT. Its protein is CASSPDRLSNQPQHF.